One and the same sample provided the 8 T cell receptor beta chains below, sequenced in a study of T cell changes during pregnancy in multiple sclerosis. Sequencing was performed with immunoSEQ multiplex PCR; in TCRdb, only in-frame clones are kept and a portion is missing. The sample lists 15,000 or so clones, 70% to 90% seen once, with more than 8.5% in the top ten. Sample: CD8+ T cells from peripheral blood mononuclear cells, taken in the second trimester of pregnancy. These receptors came from a female donor in good health, enrolled as a control in a pregnancy study.

A few counts support this clone. The rearrangement joins TRBV19 to TRBJ1-5, with 10 bases aligning to TRBD1. The CDR3 extends over 15 amino acids. J gave up 7 bases and V 10 bases, and 13 bases lay outside the gene matches. CDR1 and CDR2 (germline): LNHDA, SQIVND (reference sequence). The CDR3 sequence is CATDPSGQGWQPQHF. CDR3 bases: TGTGCCACCGATCCCTCGGGACAGGGGTGGCAGCCCCAGCATTTT.

About this clone: This CDR3 is also generated by other DNA sequences in the sample. The chain carries TRBV7-8 and TRBJ1-2; 9 positions match TRBD1. Germline V lookup: CDR1 SGHVS, CDR2 FQNEAQ. Trimming took 5 bases from V and 2 from J; bases not matched to a gene: 3. The CDR3 consists of 14 residues. The CDR3 protein is CASSPGQGNYGYTF. The CDR3 DNA is TGTGCCAGCAGCCCGGGACAGGGAAACTATGGCTACACCTTC.

J is TRBJ1-6 and V is TRBV5-5; D call uncertain. This CDR3 region has 15 residues. Trimming pared 2 bases from V and 2 bases from J, leaving 8 bases between. The germline V gene has CDR1 SGHKS and CDR2 YYEKEE (reference sequence). The CDR3 protein is CASSFPNTYNSPLHF. The CDR3 nucleotides read TGTGCCAGCAGCTTTCCGAACACCTATAATTCACCCCTCCACTTT. Complete variable domain (other parts from reference TRBV5-5 and TRBJ1-6): DAGVTQSPTHLIKTRGQQVTLRCSPISGHKSVSWYQQVLGQGPQFIFQYYEKEERGRGNFPDRFSARQFPNYSSELNVNALLLGDSALYLCASSFPNTYNSPLHFGNGTRLTVT.

The chain couples TRBV4-2 to TRBJ1-4; TRBD1 might be the D (6 bases). CDR3 length: 16 amino acids. Germline V CDR1 and CDR2: LGHNA, YNFKEQ. V lost 3 bases, J lost 7 bases, and 18 bases lay in between. The CDR3 DNA follows: TGTGCCAGCAGCCAGGCATACAGGGATTTGGGTGAAAAACTGTTTTTT. The encoded protein is CASSQAYRDLGEKLFF.

V and J are TRBV7-9 and TRBJ2-7, with D hard to call. Germline assignment: CDR1 SEHNR and CDR2 FQNEAQ (reference sequence). The CDR3 has 14 residues. V gave up 4 bases and J gave up 2 bases, with 12 bases separating them. The CDR3, as DNA: TGTGCCAGCAGCTCCGACTTCCAAACCTACGAGCAGTACTTC. It yields the protein CASSSDFQTYEQYF.

This clone came up once. The chain uses TRBV15 and TRBJ1-1, with D maybe TRBD1 (6 bases). CDR1 LNHNV and CDR2 YYDKDF come from the germline V gene (reference sequence). CDR3 length equals 14 residues. V was clipped by 5 bases and J by 5 bases, with 15 bases between them. For the CDR3, the DNA is TGTGCCACCAGCGCCGAGGGGGGAGGGACTGAAGCTTTCTTT. It yields the protein CATSAEGGGTEAFF.

This clone was recorded a few times. The chain joins TRBV7-6 to TRBJ1-5; D is uncertain. The germline gives CDR1 SGHVS, CDR2 FNYEAQ. The CDR3 runs to 13 residues. The germline V and J ends were trimmed by 3 bases and 5 bases, with 8 bases remaining between them. CDR3: CASSFWRDQPQHF. CDR3 coding DNA: TGTGCCAGCAGCTTTTGGAGGGATCAGCCCCAGCATTTT.

By sample fraction, this clone is medium-sized. The gene calls are TRBV4-1 and TRBJ1-4; 7 nucleotides align to TRBD1. This CDR3 contains 15 residues. CDR1 and CDR2 (germline): MGHRA, YSYEKL. With V trimmed by 2 bases and J by 1 base, 1 base remained unmatched. The CDR3 DNA follows: TGCGCCAGCAGCCAACACAGGGGAACTAATGAAAAACTGTTTTTT. As protein: CASSQHRGTNEKLFF.